The rows below give T cell receptor beta chains drawn from one sample of a study of shared clonotypes between healthy human individuals. Only in-frame clones appear in the TCRdb table, and some are missing; sequencing was by immunoSEQ multiplex PCR. Among 180,000 or so clones listed, approximately 92% were seen once. Sequencing was done on a sample of naive CD4+ T cells sorted from blood. The receptor set was obtained from a woman aged 25 to 39 in good health. Both conserved end residues are part of each CDR3. A D gene is named only where the DNA matches it firmly. Size tells how often a clone was seen (once, few, many) or the class of an expanded clone, and some rows leave it out.

v_call: TRBV28; d_call: NA; clone_size: NA; j_call: TRBJ1-1; cdr3_nt: TGTGCCAGCAGTTTTGGGTTGATTACTGAAGCTTTCTTT; cdr3_aa: CASSFGLITEAFF
v_call: TRBV2; d_call: NA; clone_size: once; j_call: TRBJ2-5; cdr3_nt: TGTGCCAGCAGCTGGCTACCTGGTCTTGAGACCCAGTACTTC; cdr3_aa: CASSWLPGLETQYF
v_call: TRBV19; d_call: TRBD1; clone_size: NA; j_call: TRBJ1-5; cdr3_nt: TGTGCCAGTAGTATTCGGGGACAGTTACCAGGGGGCAATCAGCCCCAGCATTTT; cdr3_aa: CASSIRGQLPGGNQPQHF
v_call: TRBV5-1; d_call: TRBD2; clone_size: NA; j_call: TRBJ2-1; cdr3_nt: TGCGCCAGCAGCTTAGGACCGGGACTAGCGGGGAGTAATGAGCAGTTCTTC; cdr3_aa: CASSLGPGLAGSNEQFF
v_call: TRBV28; d_call: NA; clone_size: NA; j_call: TRBJ2-7; cdr3_nt: TGTGCCAGCAGTTTACCCCCCCCGTCTATCGAGCAGTACTTC; cdr3_aa: CASSLPPPSIEQYF
v_call: TRBV7-9; d_call: NA; clone_size: once; j_call: TRBJ1-2; cdr3_nt: TGTGCCAGCAGCTTACAGGGGAAGCCGGTTGGCTACACCTTC; cdr3_aa: CASSLQGKPVGYTF
v_call: TRBV19; d_call: NA; clone_size: NA; j_call: TRBJ2-7; cdr3_nt: TGTGCCAGTAGTCCATCCTACGAGCAGTACTTC; cdr3_aa: CASSPSYEQYF
v_call: TRBV5-1; d_call: NA; clone_size: NA; j_call: TRBJ2-7; cdr3_nt: TGCGCCAGCAGCTTGGGGGAAGCCTACGAGCAGTACTTC; cdr3_aa: CASSLGEAYEQYF
v_call: TRBV5-1; d_call: TRBD2; clone_size: NA; j_call: TRBJ2-6; cdr3_nt: TGCGCCAGCAGCTGGGGAGGGTACCTCTCTGGGGCCAACGTCCTGACTTTC; cdr3_aa: CASSWGGYLSGANVLTF
v_call: TRBV21-1; d_call: NA; clone_size: NA; j_call: TRBJ2-6; cdr3_nt: TGTGCCAGCAGCAAAGCGCTCAGGACAGCCCTCTCTGGGGCCAACGTCCTGACTTTC; cdr3_aa: CASSKALRTALSGANVLTF
v_call: TRBV5-4; d_call: TRBD2; clone_size: NA; j_call: TRBJ2-7; cdr3_nt: TGTGCCAGCAGGACGGAACTAGCGGGAGGATTGTACGAGCAGTACTTC; cdr3_aa: CASRTELAGGLYEQYF
v_call: TRBV4-1; d_call: NA; clone_size: NA; j_call: TRBJ2-1; cdr3_nt: TGCGCCAGCTCCGCGCCGGGCAGGAACATCAATGAGCAGTTCTTC; cdr3_aa: CASSAPGRNINEQFF
v_call: TRBV28; d_call: NA; clone_size: NA; j_call: TRBJ2-1; cdr3_nt: TGTGCCAGCACCCCTAGACAGACATACAATGAGCAGTTCTTC; cdr3_aa: CASTPRQTYNEQFF
v_call: TRBV5-1; d_call: NA; clone_size: NA; j_call: TRBJ2-1; cdr3_nt: TGCGCCAGCAGCTTGTTCGGGGATGAGCAGTTCTTC; cdr3_aa: CASSLFGDEQFF
v_call: TRBV10-3; d_call: NA; clone_size: NA; j_call: TRBJ1-3; cdr3_nt: TGTGCCATCAGTGCGCAGGGGCCCAAAGTAGACACCATATATTTT; cdr3_aa: CAISAQGPKVDTIYF
v_call: TRBV15; d_call: NA; clone_size: NA; j_call: TRBJ2-1; cdr3_nt: TGTGCCACCAGCATGTCCATAGGAGGGGCCAATGAGCAGTTCTTC; cdr3_aa: CATSMSIGGANEQFF
v_call: TRBV2; d_call: NA; clone_size: NA; j_call: TRBJ2-2; cdr3_nt: TGTGCCAGCAGTGAGCAGAGCGCGTACACCGGGGAGCTGTTTTTT; cdr3_aa: CASSEQSAYTGELFF
v_call: TRBV18; d_call: TRBD1; clone_size: NA; j_call: TRBJ2-7; cdr3_nt: TGTGCCAGCTCCCGGGACAGGGCGGCCTACGAGCAGTACTTC; cdr3_aa: CASSRDRAAYEQYF
v_call: TRBV10-1; d_call: NA; clone_size: NA; j_call: TRBJ2-2; cdr3_nt: TGCGCCAGCAGTGGGGGGTCCGGGGAGCTGTTTTTT; cdr3_aa: CASSGGSGELFF
v_call: TRBV19; d_call: TRBD1; clone_size: NA; j_call: TRBJ2-6; cdr3_nt: TGTGCCAGTAGTACGTTAAGGACAGGGAGGCCTGGGGCCAACGTCCTGACTTTC; cdr3_aa: CASSTLRTGRPGANVLTF
v_call: TRBV6-6; d_call: NA; clone_size: NA; j_call: TRBJ1-1; cdr3_nt: TGTGCCAGCAGTTATGACAGTAGGATGGTCACTGAAGCTTTCTTT; cdr3_aa: CASSYDSRMVTEAFF
v_call: TRBV9; d_call: TRBD1; clone_size: NA; j_call: TRBJ1-5; cdr3_nt: TGTGCCAGCAGCCCCGACAGGGGTAGGAATCAGCCCCAGCATTTT; cdr3_aa: CASSPDRGRNQPQHF
v_call: TRBV19; d_call: TRBD1; clone_size: NA; j_call: TRBJ2-2; cdr3_nt: TGTGCCAGTAGTATAACACAGGGGGCGAACACCGGGGAGCTGTTTTTT; cdr3_aa: CASSITQGANTGELFF
v_call: TRBV2; d_call: TRBD2; clone_size: NA; j_call: TRBJ2-7; cdr3_nt: TGTGCCAGCAGCCCCCCGGGGAATAGCGGGAGGCAGCTCGAGCAGTACTTC; cdr3_aa: CASSPPGNSGRQLEQYF
v_call: TRBV29-1; d_call: TRBD1; clone_size: few; j_call: TRBJ2-7; cdr3_nt: TGCAGCGTGGGGGACAGGGGCTCCTACGAGCAGTACTTC; cdr3_aa: CSVGDRGSYEQYF
v_call: TRBV18; d_call: NA; clone_size: NA; j_call: TRBJ2-7; cdr3_nt: TGTGCCAGCCCACTAGGACACTACGAGCAGTACTTC; cdr3_aa: CASPLGHYEQYF
v_call: TRBV4-1; d_call: NA; clone_size: NA; j_call: TRBJ2-1; cdr3_nt: TGCGCCAGCAGCCGCATTCGGGGGTACAATGAGCAGTTCTTC; cdr3_aa: CASSRIRGYNEQFF
v_call: TRBV5-4; d_call: TRBD1; clone_size: NA; j_call: TRBJ2-7; cdr3_nt: TGTGCCAGCAGCATGACAGGGGCCGAGCAGTACTTC; cdr3_aa: CASSMTGAEQYF
v_call: TRBV9; d_call: NA; clone_size: NA; j_call: TRBJ2-2; cdr3_nt: TGTGCCAGCAGCGCCGCAACGTTGAACACCGGGGAGCTGTTTTTT; cdr3_aa: CASSAATLNTGELFF
v_call: TRBV28; d_call: TRBD2; clone_size: NA; j_call: TRBJ2-7; cdr3_nt: TGTGCCAGCAGTTTGCCCCGACTAGCGGGAGCTTACGAGCAGTACTTC; cdr3_aa: CASSLPRLAGAYEQYF